The 24 T cell receptor beta chains listed next were all sequenced from one sample in a study of regulatory T cells in long-lasting Graves disease. Time point noted: newly diagnosed GD, antithyroid drugs for less than 3 months. After RNA was extracted from PBMCs, the TCR library was made from it. CDR3 regions were amplified by Arm-PCR using iRepertoire HTBI primers to build TCR beta libraries. TCRdb itself ran the multiplex PCR reads through MiXCR, one entry per CDR3 protein. The profile shows roughly 610,000 distinct CDR3 sequences, 15% to 20% of them singletons. The data were also submitted as part of a second study, on T cells in Graves' hyperthyroidism and ophthalmopathy.

The source was peripheral blood mononuclear cells (PBMCs), collected at new diagnosis, from a patient treated with antithyroid drugs. The receptors derive from a woman younger than 45 with Graves disease.

The V gene is TRBV4-1, the J gene TRBJ2-1; 10 bases are shared with TRBD2. This CDR3 region has 17 residues. Unmatched junction bases numbered 8, after V lost 2 bases and J lost 4 bases. Looked up from germline, CDR1 is MGHRA and CDR2 is YSYEKL. The CDR3 is CASSQPSGRPGYNEQFF. The CDR3 DNA sequence: TGCGCCAGCAGCCAACCTAGCGGGAGACCTGGATACAATGAGCAGTTCTTC.

This clonotype appeared many times. The chain combines TRBV28 with TRBJ2-7; no reliable D call. The CDR3 has 12 residues. Germline CDR1 reads MDHEN; CDR2 reads SYDVKM. CDR3 coding DNA: TGTGCTAGCCGAAGGGATGATTACGAGCAGTACTTC. It encodes CASRRDDYEQYF. Full variable domain (outside the CDR3, taken from reference TRBV28 and TRBJ2-7): DVKVTQSSRYLVKRTGEKVFLECVQDMDHENMFWYRQDPGLGLRLIYFSYDVKMKEKGDIPEGYSVSREKKERFSLILESASTNQTSMYLCASRRDDYEQYFGPGTRLTVT.

This rearrangement joins TRBV6-1 to TRBJ1-3; D is ambiguous. V was clipped by 8 bases and J by 0 bases, with 8 bases between them. CDR1 is MNHNS and CDR2 is SASEGT in the germline V gene. The length of the CDR3 is 13 residues. The CDR3 nucleotides read TGTGCCAGCGAGGAGGGCTCTGGAAACACCATATATTTT. Translated, it gives CASEEGSGNTIYF.

Many counts were recorded for this clonotype. The chain is built from TRBV27 and TRBJ2-5; no clear D gene. Germline assignment: CDR1 MNHEY and CDR2 SMNVEV (reference sequence). The CDR3 totals 11 residues. Deletions cut 8 bases from V and 4 bases from J, with 8 bases between. In DNA form, the CDR3 reads TGTGCCAGCCTCGCCATAGAGACCCAGTACTTC. This sequence encodes CASLAIETQYF.

This clonotype was seen repeatedly, ten times or more. J is TRBJ1-4 and V is TRBV6-1; D gene ambiguous. The germline V gene has CDR1 MNHNS and CDR2 SASEGT. Trimming took off 6 bases at V and 2 bases at J, with 13 bases between the two ends. The CDR3 extends over 15 amino acids. CDR3 in DNA: TGTGCCAGCAGCCCCACGGCGGGCACTAATGAAAAACTGTTTTTT. It is translated as CASSPTAGTNEKLFF.

In this sample, this clonotype turned up many times. The chain links TRBV11-2 to TRBJ2-1, with 10 bases that match TRBD2. CDR1 and CDR2 from the germline V gene are SGHAT and FQNNGV. J lost 4 bases, V lost 2 bases, and 8 bases had no gene match. The CDR3 has 17 amino acids. The CDR3 loop is CASSLILAGAGYNEQFF. CDR3 DNA sequence: TGTGCCAGCAGCTTAATCCTAGCGGGAGCGGGGTACAATGAGCAGTTCTTC.

This clonotype was detected ten times or more. The J gene is TRBJ1-2, the V gene TRBV7-9; 9 nucleotides line up with TRBD1. Per germline, CDR1 SEHNR and CDR2 FQNEAQ (reference sequence). The CDR3 is 15 amino acids. J lost 8 bases, V lost 4 bases, and 11 bases had no gene match. In DNA, the CDR3 is TGTGCCAGCAGCTCCAGCCTGGGACAGGGCGAAGGCTACACCTTC. Its translation: CASSSSLGQGEGYTF. The full variable domain, its missing parts supplied by reference TRBV7-9 and TRBJ1-2, is DTGVSQNPRHKITKRGQNVTFRCDPISEHNRLYWYRQTLGQGPEFLTYFQNEAQLEKSRLLSDRFSAERPKGSFSTLEIQRTEQGDSAMYLCASSSSLGQGEGYTFGSGTRLTVV.

The V gene is TRBV19, the J gene TRBJ1-2; TRBD1 matches at 12 bases. CDR1 and CDR2 from the germline V gene are LNHDA and SQIVND (reference sequence). Germline trimming cut 7 bases from V and 6 bases from J; bases unmatched to any gene: 6. There are 14 residues in the CDR3. In DNA form, the CDR3 reads TGTGCCAGTACCTCCTGGGACAGGGGGCATGGCTACACCTTC. Its translation is CASTSWDRGHGYTF.

The rearrangement joins TRBV5-1 to TRBJ2-7; D may be TRBD1 (6 bases). Trimming left V 5 bases short and J 4 bases short, with 13 bases between. CDR1 and CDR2 (germline): SGHRS, YFSETQ. The CDR3 length is 13 residues. This CDR3 is CASRKQGMYEQYF. Written as DNA, the CDR3 is TGCGCCAGCAGAAAACAGGGTATGTACGAGCAGTACTTC.

This chain joins TRBV20-1 and TRBJ1-6, with TRBD1 matching 7 bases. V shed 6 bases, J shed 11 bases, and the junction held 13 bases outside the gene matches. This CDR3 contains 14 residues. The germline V gene encodes CDR1 DFQATT and CDR2 SNEGSKA (reference sequence). The CDR3 DNA reads TGCAGTGCCATGCCCCCAGGGGGTAGTGCACCCCTCCACTTT. Its translation: CSAMPPGGSAPLHF.

In its sample, this clonotype was seen once. An end of the junction differs from the germline gene, which may be a read error. This rearrangement joins TRBV2 to TRBJ2-7; TRBD2 matches 8 bases. This CDR3 spans 14 amino acids. Germline assignment: CDR1 SNHLY and CDR2 FYNNEI. CDR3 region: CASLPRTVAGSPTF. In DNA, the CDR3 is TGTGCCAGCTTACCACGGACAGTAGCGGGAAGCCCTACATTC.

J is TRBJ2-3 and V is TRBV14; 7 bases agree with TRBD2. Germline assignment: CDR1 SGHDN and CDR2 FVKESK. This CDR3 spans 15 amino acids. Losses at the gene ends were 4 bases for V and 6 bases for J; bases not matched to a gene: 10. Written as DNA, the CDR3 is TGTGCCAGCAGCCTGGGGACTACCCAGGCGGATACGCAGTATTTT. Translating gives CASSLGTTQADTQYF.

This clonotype was counted a few times. The J gene is TRBJ1-3, the V gene TRBV7-2; D may be TRBD1 (6 bases). Germline V gene data show CDR1 as SGHTA and CDR2 as FQGNSA. The CDR3 loop spans 16 amino acids. Trimming took 5 bases from V and 4 from J, leaving 18 bases between them. The CDR3 DNA is TGTGCCAGCAGCCCCCGACAGGCTGGGTCCGGAAACACCATATATTTT. Its translation: CASSPRQAGSGNTIYF.

This clonotype has more than one count but fewer than ten. This sequence joins TRBV12-3 or TRBV12-4 and TRBJ1-4, with 9 bases lining up with TRBD1. The CDR3 consists of 17 residues. V gave up 2 bases and J gave up 8 bases; unmatched junction bases: 12. CDR3 coding DNA: TGTGCCAGCAGTTTATGGGACAGGGCTGTATCGTCGGAAAAACTGTTTTTT. Its protein is CASSLWDRAVSSEKLFF.

This clonotype occurred a few times. This chain links TRBV29-1 with TRBJ2-3, with 7 bases lining up with TRBD2. Looked up from germline, CDR1 is SQVTM and CDR2 is ANQGSEA. The CDR3 loop spans 19 amino acids. Unmatched junction bases numbered 17, after V lost 0 bases and J lost 2 bases. CDR3 nucleotide sequence: TGCAGCGTTGAAGATCTACTGGCCAAGACTAGCACTAACACAGATACGCAGTATTTT. The encoded protein is CSVEDLLAKTSTNTDTQYF.

This clonotype was observed a few times. The chain couples TRBV20-1 to TRBJ2-7; TRBD2 agrees at 12 bases. V lost 4 bases to trimming and J lost 7 bases; unmatched junction nucleotides: 11. The CDR3 length is 15 residues. The germline V gene has CDR1 DFQATT and CDR2 SNEGSKA (reference sequence). Written as DNA, the CDR3 is TGCAGTGCTATATCCCTAGCGGGAGGGCCGGAGGAGCAGTACTTC. It codes for CSAISLAGGPEEQYF.

This clonotype appeared many times. The chain recombines TRBV29-1 with TRBJ2-3; D gene uncertain. V was clipped by 4 bases and J by 0 bases, with 8 bases between them. The CDR3 loop spans 13 amino acids. CDR1 is SQVTM and CDR2 is ANQGSEA in the germline V gene. DNA of the CDR3: TGCAGCGTTGGATCGCAGAGCACAGATACGCAGTATTTT. This codes for CSVGSQSTDTQYF.

Points on this clonotype: Germline is not matched at one junction end, which may reflect a read error. For the CDR3, the DNA is TGCGCCAGCAGCTCATCAGGTTTTCCCTCGTACGAGCAGTACTTC. Amino acids: CASSSSGFPSYEQYF. The chain joins TRBV7-2 to TRBJ2-7; no firm D call. Germline V CDR1 and CDR2: SGHTA, FQGNSA. CDR3 size: 15 residues.

This clonotype was counted only a few times. This chain links TRBV7-6 with TRBJ2-3, with TRBD2 matching 10 bases. The germline V gene encodes CDR1 SGHVS and CDR2 FNYEAQ. V lost 5 bases and J lost 6; bases outside the gene matches: 23. This CDR3 has 20 residues. The CDR3 loop is CASSDYNWASGSVMADTQYF. The CDR3 DNA reads as TGTGCCAGCAGCGACTACAATTGGGCTAGCGGGAGTGTTATGGCGGATACGCAGTATTTT.

V is TRBV11-2 and J is TRBJ1-1; 8 bases map to TRBD1. This CDR3 contains 14 residues. Germline CDR1 SGHAT, CDR2 FQNNGV. Trimming at V came to 1 base and at J to 6 bases, leaving 4 bases not matched to a gene. The CDR3 DNA reads TGTGCCAGCAGCTTAGGGACAGGGTCTTCTGAAGCTTTCTTT. This sequence encodes CASSLGTGSSEAFF.

The table lists this clonotype with many counts. V gene TRBV2 combines with J gene TRBJ1-4; D perhaps matches TRBD1 (6 bases). Germline V gives CDR1 SNHLY, CDR2 FYNNEI. Trimming took off 6 bases at V and 5 bases at J, with 16 bases between the two ends. CDR3 length equals 15 residues. The CDR3 sequence: CASSLEGQRNEKLFF. CDR3 sequence (DNA): TGTGCCAGCAGCCTAGAAGGACAGAGGAATGAAAAACTGTTTTTT.

Details on this clonotype: With a much larger clone just one base away, this may be a read error. This chain links TRBV7-2 with TRBJ2-4, with D maybe TRBD2 (6 bases). The DNA end lines up better with TRBJ2-1; the J call may be wrong. There are 17 residues in the CDR3. From germline, CDR1 is SGHTA and CDR2 FQGNSA. CDR3 bases: TGTGCCAGCAGCCCTCGCTTAGGGCGGGGTGCCTCCTACGAGCAGTTCTTC. As protein: CASSPRLGRGASYEQFF.

V is TRBV19 and J is TRBJ2-3, with D perhaps assigned TRBD1 or TRBD2 (5 bases each). CDR1 is LNHDA and CDR2 is SQIVND in the germline V gene (reference sequence). V was clipped by 7 bases and J by 7 bases, with 24 bases between them. There are 16 residues in the CDR3. CDR3 residues: CASNPPPGRLFNTQYF. The DNA of the CDR3 is TGTGCCAGTAATCCACCTCCGGGACGGCTTTTTAATACGCAGTATTTT.

The chain couples TRBV5-1 to TRBJ1-2, with D perhaps TRBD1 (6 bases). CDR3 length: 15 amino acids. V was trimmed by 5 bases and J by 4 bases, leaving 18 bases between them. CDR1 is SGHRS, CDR2 YFSETQ, per germline. The CDR3 sequence: CASRPQTGPLYGYTF. The CDR3 DNA follows: TGCGCCAGCAGACCCCAGACAGGACCTCTCTATGGCTACACCTTC. Complete variable domain (other parts from reference TRBV5-1 and TRBJ1-2): KAGVTQTPRYLIKTRGQQVTLSCSPISGHRSVSWYQQTPGQGLQFLFEYFSETQRNKGNFPGRFSGRQFSNSRSEMNVSTLELGDSALYLCASRPQTGPLYGYTFGSGTRLTVV.